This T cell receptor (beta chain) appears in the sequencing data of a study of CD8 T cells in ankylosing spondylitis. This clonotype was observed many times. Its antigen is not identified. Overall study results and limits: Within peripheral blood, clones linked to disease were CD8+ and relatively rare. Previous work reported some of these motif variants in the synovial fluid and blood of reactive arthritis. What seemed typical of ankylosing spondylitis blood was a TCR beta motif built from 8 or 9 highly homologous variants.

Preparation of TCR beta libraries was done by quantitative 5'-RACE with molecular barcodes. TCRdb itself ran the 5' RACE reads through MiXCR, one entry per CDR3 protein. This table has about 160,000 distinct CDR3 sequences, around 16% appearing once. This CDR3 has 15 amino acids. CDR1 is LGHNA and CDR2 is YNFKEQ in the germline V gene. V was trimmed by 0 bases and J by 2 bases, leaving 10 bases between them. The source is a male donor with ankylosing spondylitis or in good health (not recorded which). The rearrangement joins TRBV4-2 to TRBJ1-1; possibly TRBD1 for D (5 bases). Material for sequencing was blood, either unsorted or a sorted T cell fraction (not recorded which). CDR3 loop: CASSQDYRTNTEAFF. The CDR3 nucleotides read TGTGCCAGCAGCCAAGATTACAGGACAAACACTGAAGCTTTCTTT.